This entry is about one T cell receptor (beta chain). Its antigen is unidentified. The data belong to a study of identical twins. General observations from the study: Conclusions rested on cross-sectional statistics rather than following the same donors. The degree of excess twin sharing was weaker in beta out-of-frame sequences. The study found that models underestimated out-of-frame TCR alpha sharing in monozygotic twins. Insertions were reduced in abundant cord blood beta clonotypes but not in memory repertoires.

Germline CDR1 is MNHEY and CDR2 is SVGAGI. This CDR3 contains 17 residues. The V end was cut by 2 bases, the J end by 4 bases, with 15 bases between. TCRdb itself ran the 5' RACE reads through MiXCR, one entry per CDR3 protein. The data contain some 570,000 distinct CDR3 sequences, 20% to 25% of them singletons. These same records also appear under a second study, on yellow fever vaccine responses in identical twins.

The source is a young woman in good health. Sequencing was performed on CD4+ T cells sorted from blood. The V and J genes are TRBV6-5 and TRBJ1-6, with D possibly being TRBD1 (5 bases). Written as DNA, the CDR3 is TGTGCCAGCAGTTACAACGATCAGGGACGTTATAATTCACCCCTCCACTTT. Translating gives CASSYNDQGRYNSPLHF.